Listed below are T cell receptor beta chains from one sample, sequenced in a study of tumor and adjacent non-tumor tissue in lung cancer. TCRdb recomputed calls from the multiplex PCR reads with MiXCR, one row per CDR3 protein. The sample records about 86,000 distinct CDR3 sequences, approximately 73% being singletons. The sample comprised distant non-tumor lung tissue. Receptors were obtained from a woman aged 45-65 years with non-small cell lung cancer. CDR3s include the opening cysteine and the closing phenylalanine or tryptophan. A D gene is named only where the DNA matches it firmly. For some rows the clone size is stated as once, few or many, or as a class when expanded; others skip it.

clone_size	v_call	j_call	d_call	cdr3_aa	cdr3_nt
-	TRBV6-1	TRBJ2-1	TRBD2	CGSGLWAGGYNEQFF	TGTGGCAGCGGCCTCTGGGCGGGAGGATACAATGAGCAGTTCTTC
-	TRBV6-6	TRBJ2-7	-	CGSSYDYEQYF	TGTGGCAGCAGTTACGACTACGAACAGTACTTC
-	TRBV10-3	TRBJ2-3	TRBD1	CAINAPQGVTDMQYF	TGTGCCATCAATGCCCCACAGGGGGTCACAGATATGCAGTATTTT
-	TRBV10-2	TRBJ2-3	-	CASSDTRGPNTDMQYF	TGCGCCAGCAGTGATACTAGGGGTCCTAACACAGATATGCAGTATTTT
-	TRBV11-3	TRBJ2-7	-	CASSLDPSTSYEHYF	TGTGCCAGTAGCTTAGATCCTTCAACTTCCTACGAGCATTACTTC
-	TRBV11-2	TRBJ2-7	-	CASSTTSLARREHYF	TGTGCCAGCAGTACCACGTCCCTAGCGCGACGGGAGCATTACTTC
many	TRBV19	TRBJ1-1	-	CAVIPAGKNTEAFF	TGTGCCGTAATCCCCGCGGGGAAGAACACTGAAGCTTTCTTT
-	TRBV2	TRBJ2-1	TRBD2	CASGEYGLAGQHFF	TGTGCCAGCGGTGAATATGGTCTAGCGGGGCAGCACTTCTTC
-	TRBV28	TRBJ1-3	TRBD1	CASSPGTDSGNTIYF	TGTGCTAGCAGCCCTGGGACAGATTCTGGAAACACCATATATTTT
many	TRBV20-1	TRBJ2-1	TRBD1	CSANRGRDNEQFF	TGCAGTGCTAACAGGGGGCGAGACAATGAGCAGTTCTTC
few	TRBV29-1	TRBJ1-1	-	CNVQTGITEAFF	TGTAACGTCCAAACAGGGATCACTGAAGCTTTCTTT
-	TRBV29-1	TRBJ2-7	TRBD2	CSFVSGRVIHEQYF	TGCAGCTTCGTTAGCGGGAGGGTAATCCACGAGCAGTACTTC
-	TRBV5-5	TRBJ2-1	-	CASSFGQGAGNERFF	-
many	TRBV28	TRBJ2-7	-	CASSFRTDPYEQYF	TGTGCCAGCAGTTTTCGCACGGATCCCTACGAGCAGTACTTC
-	TRBV10-1	TRBJ2-2	-	CASQLGNTEVLFF	TGCGCCAGCCAACTAGGGAACACCGAGGTGCTGTTTTTT
-	TRBV12-3/TRBV12-4	TRBJ2-1	-	CASSSLGWGSNEQFF	TGTGCTAGCAGTTCCCTGGGATGGGGATCTAATGAGCAGTTCTTC
-	TRBV6-5	TRBJ1-1	-	CACSRRGSTEAFF	TGTGCCTGCAGTCGGAGGGGATCGACTGAAGCTTTCTTT
-	TRBV6-5	TRBJ2-7	-	CTSSYNRGYEQYF	TGTACCAGCAGTTACAATAGGGGGTACGAGCAGTACTTC
-	TRBV7-9	TRBJ2-5	-	CASSLPPRAPETQCF	TGTGCCAGCAGCTTGCCTCCTAGGGCCCCAGAGACCCAGTGCTTC
few	TRBV5-1	TRBJ2-2	-	CASSPTSTDGELFF	TGCGCCAGCAGCCCAACCAGTACGGACGGGGAGCTGTTTTTT
-	TRBV29-1	TRBJ2-5	-	CSIEDGSSLETQYF	TGCAGCATCGAGGACGGCTCAAGCCTAGAGACCCAGTACTTC
-	TRBV11-2	TRBJ2-2	-	CVSKTSRGHDGELFF	TGTGTGAGCAAGACTTCACGGGGGCACGACGGGGAGCTGTTTTTT
-	TRBV6-1	TRBJ1-2	TRBD1	CTSRQGDGDYTF	TGTACCAGCAGACAGGGAGACGGTGACTACACCTTC
-	TRBV5-1	TRBJ2-7	-	CASSSSEGPPSYEQYF	TGCGCCAGCAGCTCCTCGGAGGGGCCTCCGTCCTACGAGCAGTACTTC
many	TRBV7-9	TRBJ1-1	TRBD1	CASSPPLPTGVGAFF	TGTGCCAGCAGCCCCCCGCTACCGACAGGGGTCGGCGCTTTCTTT
-	TRBV6-5	TRBJ2-4	-	CASSVRGPNSIQYF	TGTGCCAGCAGTGTCCGGGGGCCCAACAGCATTCAGTACTTC
many	TRBV6-5	TRBJ1-5	TRBD1	CASRPGQTYQPQHF	TGTGCCAGCAGACCGGGACAGACTTATCAGCCCCAGCATTTT
-	TRBV29-1	TRBJ1-2	-	CSVEEISRGYTF	TGTAGTGTTGAAGAGATCAGCAGAGGCTACACCTTC
-	TRBV4-2	TRBJ2-5	TRBD2	CVSTQVPGGQETQYF	TGTGTCAGCACCCAAGTTCCGGGAGGGCAAGAGACCCAGTACTTC
-	TRBV7-3	TRBJ2-1	TRBD2	CASSLQTSGRGEQFF	TGTGCCAGCAGCCTCCAGACTAGCGGCCGGGGTGAGCAGTTCTTC
-	TRBV29-1	TRBJ2-7	-	CSFISGRANHEQCF	TGCAGCTTCATCAGCGGAAGGGCAAACCACGAGCAGTGCTTC
-	TRBV6-6	TRBJ2-5	TRBD2	CASSKTGLAGGVETQYF	TGTGCCAGTAGTAAGACTGGACTAGCGGGAGGTGTAGAGACCCAGTACTTC
-	TRBV28	TRBJ2-3	-	CARSLSWSSTDTQYF	TGTGCCCGCAGTTTATCCTGGTCGAGCACAGATACGCAGTATTTT
once	TRBV11-2	TRBJ2-3	-	CASSLWSEDTHHF	TGTGCCAGCAGCTTATGGTCGGAGGATACGCACCATTTT
-	TRBV21-1	TRBJ2-7	-	CASPPRLRGYF	TGTGCCAGCCCCCCGAGGCTAAGAGGGTACTTC
many	TRBV6-2/TRBV6-3	TRBJ2-5	TRBD2	CASTPLAGVEATQYF	TGTGCCAGCACACCACTAGCGGGAGTAGAAGCGACCCAGTACTTC
-	TRBV6-1	TRBJ1-2	TRBD1	CASRLGQGAGYGNTF	TGTGCTAGCAGGCTAGGGCAGGGGGCCGGCTATGGCAACACCTTC
-	TRBV28	TRBJ1-5	-	CASRGRGILNKPQHF	TGTGCCAGCAGGGGAAGGGGAATTCTCAATAAGCCCCAACATTTT
few	TRBV7-2	TRBJ2-7	-	CVSSKDVGSSYEQYF	TGTGTCAGCAGCAAGGACGTCGGCAGCTCCTATGAGCAGTACTTC
-	TRBV5-8	TRBJ2-1	TRBD2	CACSFYMSSAGEGNEQFF	TGTGCCTGCAGCTTCTACATGTCGTCGGCGGGAGAAGGGAATGAGCAGTTCTTC
-	TRBV4-1	TRBJ2-7	-	CAGSQPVTKSYEQHF	TGCGCCGGCAGCCAACCCGTGACGAAATCCTACGAGCAGCACTTC
-	TRBV6-6	TRBJ2-3	-	CASTKGGHTDTQYF	TGTGCCAGCACTAAGGGAGGCCACACAGATACGCAGTATTTT
-	TRBV20-1	TRBJ2-2	-	CNATRIQAGELFF	TGCAATGCTACGAGGATTCAGGCCGGGGAGCTGTTTTTT
few	TRBV20-1	TRBJ2-3	TRBD2	CSARSAGGTNTQYF	TGCAGTGCTAGATCTGCGGGAGGGACAAATACGCAGTATTTT
once	TRBV6-2/TRBV6-3	TRBJ2-1	-	CASSLAPYNGQSF	TGTGCCAGCAGTTTAGCCCCATACAATGGGCAGTCATTC
-	TRBV14	TRBJ2-5	-	CASIQALVQETQYF	TGTGCCAGCATCCAAGCTTTGGTCCAAGAGACCCAGTACTTC
-	TRBV4-2	TRBJ2-1	TRBD1	CASNQIGTASNEQFF	TGTGCCAGCAACCAAATCGGGACAGCATCCAATGAGCAGTTCTTC
few	TRBV9	TRBJ2-7	-	CASSEGIGLLYEQYF	TGTGCCAGCAGCGAAGGGATTGGACTTCTCTACGAGCAGTACTTC
few	TRBV6-1	TRBJ2-1	-	CACRSLVPSSCNEQFF	TGTGCCTGCCGGTCGCTAGTACCGAGCTCCTGCAATGAGCAGTTCTTC
-	TRBV29-1	TRBJ2-1	-	CSVAHRGSNEQFF	TGCAGCGTTGCACACCGGGGTAGCAATGAGCAGTTCTTC
-	TRBV5-5	TRBJ2-7	-	CASRFSIFDRVYEPYF	TGTGCCAGCAGGTTCTCCATTTTCGACAGAGTCTATGAGCCGTACTTC
once	TRBV20-1	TRBJ2-3	TRBD2	CSARGRTSGLYNTDTQYF	TGCAGTGCTAGAGGCAGGACTAGCGGCCTCTACAACACAGATACGCAGTATTTT
-	TRBV29-1	TRBJ1-1	-	CSVERFSNNEAFF	TGCAGCGTTGAACGGTTTTCTAACAATGAAGCTTTCTTC
-	TRBV5-4	TRBJ2-7	-	CASSGVEGYDQYF	TGTGCCAGCAGCGGGGTAGAGGGGTACGATCAATACTTC